This entry features one T cell receptor (beta chain) sequence. Its antigen remains unidentified. Unique molecular identifiers had been added to the TCR beta cDNA libraries. TCRdb re-analysed the PCR reads in MiXCR, keeping a single row per CDR3 protein. The sample shows around 500,000 distinct CDR3 sequences, around 36% of them seen only once. The sample is drawn from a study of post-analysis software for immune sequencing data. Regarding the study as a whole: Relative to controls, patients with multiple sclerosis showed significantly lower normalized Chao1 diversity.

The clonotype was recovered from a girl aged 2-17 years with multiple sclerosis. What was sequenced was blood.

The CDR3 spells CASSTGGAYEQYF. CDR3 sequence (DNA): TGTGCCAGCAGCACGGGGGGGGCCTACGAGCAGTACTTC. The chain combines TRBV9 with TRBJ2-7, with TRBD2 matching 8 bases. Per the germline V gene, CDR1 is SGDLS and CDR2 is YYNGEE. This CDR3 region has 13 residues. V shed 4 bases and J 2 bases; nucleotides not matched to a gene: 2. Drawing the rest from reference TRBV9 and TRBJ2-7, the complete variable domain is DSGVTQTPKHLITATGQRVTLRCSPRSGDLSVYWYQQSLDQGLQFLIQYYNGEERAKGNILERFSAQQFPDLHSELNLSSLELGDSALYFCASSTGGAYEQYFGPGTRLTVT.